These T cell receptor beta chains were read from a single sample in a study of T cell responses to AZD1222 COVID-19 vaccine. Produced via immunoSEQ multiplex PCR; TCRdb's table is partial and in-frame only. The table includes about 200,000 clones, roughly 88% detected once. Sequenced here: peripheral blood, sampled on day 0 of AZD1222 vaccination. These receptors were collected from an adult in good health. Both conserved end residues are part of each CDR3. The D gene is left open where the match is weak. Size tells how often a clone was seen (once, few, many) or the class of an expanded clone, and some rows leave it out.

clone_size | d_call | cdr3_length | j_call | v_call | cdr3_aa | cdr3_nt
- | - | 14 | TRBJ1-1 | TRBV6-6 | CASSRRGGADEAFF | TGTGCCAGCAGTCGTCGGGGGGGGGCAGATGAAGCTTTCTTT
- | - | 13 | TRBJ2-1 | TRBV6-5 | CASSATGLDEQFF | TGTGCCAGCAGCGCCACAGGGCTCGATGAGCAGTTCTTC
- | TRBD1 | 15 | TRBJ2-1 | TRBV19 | CASRLDRAPYNEQFF | TGTGCCAGTAGGCTCGACAGGGCGCCCTACAATGAGCAGTTCTTC
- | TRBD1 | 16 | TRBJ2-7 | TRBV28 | CASSLFRTGTIYEQYF | TGTGCCAGCAGTTTATTCAGGACAGGAACCATCTACGAGCAGTACTTC
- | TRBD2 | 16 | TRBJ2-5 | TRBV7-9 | CASSLELAGGPETQYF | TGTGCCAGCAGCTTAGAACTAGCGGGGGGTCCTGAGACCCAGTACTTC
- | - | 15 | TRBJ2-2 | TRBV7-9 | CASSLGGLYTGELFF | TGTGCCAGCAGCTTAGGCGGCTTGTACACCGGGGAGCTGTTTTTT
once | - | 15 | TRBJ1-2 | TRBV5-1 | CASSLAQGAPYGYTF | TGCGCCAGCAGCTTGGCACAGGGTGCTCCCTATGGCTACACCTTC
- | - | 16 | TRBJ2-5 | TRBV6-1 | CASSGQRAGDQETQYF | TGTGCCAGCAGTGGCCAACGGGCAGGGGACCAAGAGACCCAGTACTTC
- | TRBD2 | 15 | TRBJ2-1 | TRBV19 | CASSNGTSLYNEQFF | TGTGCCAGTAGTAACGGGACTAGCCTCTACAATGAGCAGTTCTTC
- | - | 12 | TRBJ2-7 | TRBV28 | CASSLSGYEQYF | TGTGCCAGCAGTTTATCCGGGTACGAGCAGTACTTC
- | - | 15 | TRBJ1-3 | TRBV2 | CASSEGRTSGNTIYF | TGTGCCAGCAGTGAAGGGCGGACCTCTGGAAACACCATATATTTT
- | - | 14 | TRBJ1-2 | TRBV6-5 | CASRRLQVNYGYTF | TGTGCCAGCCGACGATTGCAAGTAAACTATGGCTACACCTTC
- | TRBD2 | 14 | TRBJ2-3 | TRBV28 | CASSLGGATDTQYF | TGTGCCAGCAGTCTCGGGGGGGCAACAGATACGCAGTATTTT
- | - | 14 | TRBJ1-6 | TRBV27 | CASSTAGYNSPLHF | TGTGCCAGCAGCACCGCGGGGTATAATTCACCCCTCCACTTT
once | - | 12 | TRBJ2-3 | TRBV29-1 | CSVEGAEDTQYF | TGCAGCGTTGAAGGGGCGGAAGATACGCAGTATTTT
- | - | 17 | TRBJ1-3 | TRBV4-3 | CASSQDVGGFGGNTIYF | TGCGCCAGCAGCCAAGATGTCGGGGGCTTCGGTGGAAACACCATATATTTT
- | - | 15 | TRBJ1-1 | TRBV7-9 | CASSLRTAMNTEAFF | TGTGCCAGCAGCCTAAGGACAGCGATGAACACTGAAGCTTTCTTT
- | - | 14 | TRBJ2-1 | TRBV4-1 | CASSQAPDRDEQFF | TGCGCCAGCAGCCAAGCCCCCGACAGAGATGAGCAGTTCTTC
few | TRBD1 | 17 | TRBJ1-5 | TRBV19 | CASRGNRGLFSNQPQHF | TGTGCCAGTAGGGGGAACAGGGGGTTATTTAGCAATCAGCCCCAGCATTTT
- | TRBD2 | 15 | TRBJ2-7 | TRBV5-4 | CASSLGQRGIDEQYF | TGTGCCAGCAGCTTAGGGCAGCGGGGGATCGACGAGCAGTACTTC
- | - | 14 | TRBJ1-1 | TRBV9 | CASSRVGRDTEAFF | TGTGCCAGCAGCCGAGTCGGAAGGGACACTGAAGCTTTCTTT
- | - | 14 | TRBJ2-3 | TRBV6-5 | CASKDSSSTDTQYF | TGTGCCAGCAAAGACTCCTCTAGCACAGATACGCAGTATTTT
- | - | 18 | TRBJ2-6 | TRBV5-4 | CASRRGGQEGSGANVLTF | TGTGCCAGCAGGCGGGGAGGACAGGAGGGCTCTGGGGCCAACGTCCTGACTTTC
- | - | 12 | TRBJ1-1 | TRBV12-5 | CASGPRGTEAFF | TGTGCTAGTGGTCCCAGGGGCACTGAAGCTTTCTTT
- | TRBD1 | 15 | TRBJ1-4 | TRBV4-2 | CASSHLRDSNEKLFF | TGTGCCAGCAGCCACCTCCGGGACAGTAATGAAAAACTGTTTTTT
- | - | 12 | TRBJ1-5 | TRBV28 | CASTDASQPQHF | TGTGCCAGCACGGACGCCAGTCAGCCCCAGCATTTT
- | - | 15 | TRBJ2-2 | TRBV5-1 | CASSLEVWNTGELFF | TGCGCCAGCAGCTTGGAGGTATGGAACACCGGGGAGCTGTTTTTT
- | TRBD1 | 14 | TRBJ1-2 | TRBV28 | CASSLGDRNYGYTF | TGTGCCAGCAGTTTAGGGGACAGGAACTATGGCTACACCTTC
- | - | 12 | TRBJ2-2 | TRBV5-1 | CASSLLAGELFF | TGCGCCAGCAGCTTGCTGGCCGGGGAGCTGTTTTTT
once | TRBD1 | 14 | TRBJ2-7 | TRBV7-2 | CASSYPGQDYEQYF | TGTGCCAGCAGCTACCCGGGACAGGATTACGAGCAGTACTTC
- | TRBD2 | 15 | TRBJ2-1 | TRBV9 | CASSVFGGEENEQFF | TGTGCCAGCAGCGTTTTTGGGGGGGAGGAAAATGAGCAGTTCTTC
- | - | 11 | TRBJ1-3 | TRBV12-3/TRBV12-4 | CASSGRDTIYF | TGTGCCAGCAGCGGAAGGGACACCATATATTTT
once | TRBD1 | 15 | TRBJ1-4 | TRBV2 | CASSEFGTGAEKLFF | TGTGCCAGCAGTGAATTCGGGACAGGGGCTGAAAAACTGTTTTTT
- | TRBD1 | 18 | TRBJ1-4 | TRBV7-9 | CASSLAHGGQGLGEKLFF | TGTGCCAGCAGCTTAGCGCACGGAGGACAGGGTTTAGGTGAAAAACTGTTTTTT
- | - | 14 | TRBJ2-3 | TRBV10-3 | CAISGSGSTDTQYF | TGTGCCATCAGCGGGAGCGGAAGCACAGATACGCAGTATTTT